The 5 T cell receptor beta chains below come from one sample, sequenced in a study of cytomegalovirus exposure and HLA in healthy donors. A multiplex PCR was run with 60 Vbeta primers and 13 Jbeta primers. Here immunoSEQ multiplex PCR was the method, and the copy in TCRdb shows in-frame clones only, minus some. The sample records some 65,000 clones, approximately 60% being singletons. Sequencing was done on a sample of PBMCs. These receptor sequences come from a young man in good health and CMV-seronegative.

In its sample, this clone was seen a few times. The chain employs TRBV6-1 and TRBJ2-5, with 10 bases lining up with TRBD2. Germline V gene sequence: CDR1 MNHNS, CDR2 SASEGT. The CDR3 sequence is 14 residues long. V was pared by 2 bases and J by 7 bases, with 4 bases of the junction left unmatched. CDR3 sequence reads: CASSEQRGGGTQYF. CDR3 bases: TGTGCCAGCAGTGAACAGCGGGGGGGCGGGACCCAGTACTTC.

The chain links TRBV7-9 to TRBJ1-1; possible D gene TRBD1, 6 bases. V lost 8 bases, J lost 4 bases, and 14 bases lay in between. CDR1 is SEHNR, CDR2 FQNEAQ, per germline (reference sequence). The CDR3 runs to 13 residues. CDR3 DNA: TGTGCCAGCCCCGGGCAGGGGACCACTGAAGCTTTCTTT. Encoded protein: CASPGQGTTEAFF.

This clone has just a few counts. The chain joins TRBV4-1 to TRBJ1-4; D uncertain. CDR1 is MGHRA, CDR2 YSYEKL, per germline. The length of the CDR3 is 16 residues. V gave up 0 bases and J gave up 1 base, with 9 bases separating them. In DNA form, the CDR3 reads TGCGCCAGCAGCCAAGAGACTCATAGAACTAATGAAAAACTGTTTTTT. Its translation: CASSQETHRTNEKLFF.

This chain uses TRBV29-1 with TRBJ2-7; a possible D gene is TRBD2 (5 bases). V gave up 5 bases and J gave up 6 bases, with 14 bases separating them. There are 12 residues in the CDR3. Germline CDR1 is SQVTM and CDR2 is ANQGSEA. The CDR3 sequence: CSVPRGNGEQYF. CDR3 sequence (DNA): TGCAGCGTTCCGAGAGGGAACGGCGAGCAGTACTTC.

This clone showed up just a few times. The genes are TRBV5-4 and TRBJ2-3; 9 bases fit TRBD2. Trimming removed 1 base from V and 3 bases from J; junction bases left unmatched: 6. The CDR3 covers 16 residues. CDR1 is SGHNT, CDR2 YYREEE, per germline (reference sequence). In DNA, the CDR3 is TGTGCCAGCAGCTTGTCCGGCGGGGGGGAGACAGATACGCAGTATTTT. Encoded protein: CASSLSGGGETDTQYF. The full variable domain, completed using reference TRBV5-4 and TRBJ2-3, is ETGVTQSPTHLIKTRGQQVTLRCSSQSGHNTVSWYQQALGQGPQFIFQYYREEENGRGNFPPRFSGLQFPNYSSELNVNALELDDSALYLCASSLSGGGETDTQYFGPGTRLTVL.